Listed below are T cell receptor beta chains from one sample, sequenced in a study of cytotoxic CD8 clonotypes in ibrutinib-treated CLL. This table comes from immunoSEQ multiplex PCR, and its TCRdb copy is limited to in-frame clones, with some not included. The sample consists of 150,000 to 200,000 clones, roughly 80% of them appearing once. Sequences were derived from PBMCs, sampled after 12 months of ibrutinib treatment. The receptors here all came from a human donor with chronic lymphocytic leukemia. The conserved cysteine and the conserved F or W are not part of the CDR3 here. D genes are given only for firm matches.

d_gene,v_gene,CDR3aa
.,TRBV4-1,ASKQGFDTGELF
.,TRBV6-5,ASSYSPGAGGELF
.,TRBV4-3,ASSQDWASRSGANVLT
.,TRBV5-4,ASSLGLATRVGNEQF
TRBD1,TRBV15,ATSTKTGQVPEAF
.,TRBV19,ASSLGSSYNSPLH
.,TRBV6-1,ASRRDIWAYEQY
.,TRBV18,ASSPDRTSAPQH
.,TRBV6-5,ASSQDGLYGYT
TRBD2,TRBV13,ASSSPYRLADPYNEQF
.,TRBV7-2,ASSPDGRAEDTQY
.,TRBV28,ASSPTGPPTHYGYT
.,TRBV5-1,ATRTGTNTEAF
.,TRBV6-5,ASSPPDRSYEQY
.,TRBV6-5,ASSFRGAPNEQF